What follows are 14 T cell receptor beta chains derived from one specimen sequenced in a study of graft-versus-host responses after intestinal transplantation. Assay: immunoSEQ multiplex PCR; the TCRdb copy retains only in-frame clones and omits some. The sample has about 15,000 clones, less than 50% seen once. Irradiated, violet-dye-labeled stimulators (approximately 200,000) were plated alongside approximately 200,000 CFSE-labeled responders. Sequenced material: alloreactive CD8+ T cells from a mixed lymphocyte reaction culture, taken before intestinal transplant. The subset here: CFSE-low proliferating T cells sorted from roughly 6-day pre-transplant mixed lymphocyte reaction (GvH or HvG direction). The receptors stem from a human patient who received an intestinal transplant.

This chain joins TRBV5-6 and TRBJ2-1; a possible D gene is TRBD1 (6 bases). CDR3 size: 17 residues. Trimming removed 3 bases from V and 3 bases from J, with 19 bases in between. The germline CDR1 and CDR2 sequences are SGHDT and YYEEEE. The CDR3 loop reads CASSWIWVGTLYNEQFF. Written as DNA, the CDR3 is TGTGCCAGCAGCTGGATATGGGTCGGGACACTCTACAATGAGCAGTTCTTC. Using reference TRBV5-6 and TRBJ2-1 for the parts outside the CDR3, the full variable domain is DAGVTQSPTHLIKTRGQQVTLRCSPKSGHDTVSWYQQALGQGPQFIFQYYEEEERQRGNFPDRFSGHQFPNYSSELNVNALLLGDSALYLCASSWIWVGTLYNEQFFGPGTRLTVL.

The chain carries TRBV30 and TRBJ2-4, with D perhaps TRBD1 or TRBD2 (7 bases each). The germline V gene encodes CDR1 GTSNPN and CDR2 SVGIG (reference sequence). Trimming left V 4 bases short and J 8 bases short, with 18 bases between. The CDR3 totals 14 residues. CDR3 DNA sequence: TGTGCCTGGACGGGGAGGGGGCCCCTCGACATTCAGTACTTC. It codes for CAWTGRGPLDIQYF.

V is TRBV6-6 and J is TRBJ2-7; D gene unclear. V dropped 5 bases and J dropped 2 bases, with 7 bases sitting between them. Germline loops: CDR1 MNHNY, CDR2 SVGAGI (reference sequence). This CDR3 has 12 amino acids. CDR3 sequence: CASSVTTYEQYF. The CDR3 nucleotides are TGTGCCAGCAGTGTCACTACCTACGAGCAGTACTTC.

This clone was observed once. This sequence joins TRBV2 and TRBJ2-3; 15 nucleotides align to TRBD2. The germline CDR1 and CDR2 sequences are SNHLY and FYNNEI. The CDR3 totals 17 residues. V gave up 8 bases and J gave up 6 bases; unmatched junction bases: 12. Here the CDR3 DNA reads TGTGCCAGCGGGACTAGCGGGAGGTCCGTCGGAGTGGATACGCAGTATTTT. Residues: CASGTSGRSVGVDTQYF.

The rearrangement joins TRBV15 to TRBJ2-7; either TRBD1 or TRBD2 may supply D (5 bases each). From germline, CDR1 is LNHNV and CDR2 YYDKDF (reference sequence). This CDR3 region has 17 residues. The V and J ends lost 0 bases and 5 bases respectively, with 20 bases between them. CDR3 DNA: TGTGCCACCAGCAGAGACCCTCCGGGACCCAGGGATAACGAGCAGTACTTC. Protein: CATSRDPPGPRDNEQYF.

This clone has only a few counts. The chain is built from TRBV2 and TRBJ2-4, with 12 bases fitting TRBD2. The length of the CDR3 is 17 residues. CDR1 is SNHLY, CDR2 FYNNEI, per germline. Trimming at V came to 6 bases and at J to 2 bases, leaving 8 bases not matched to a gene. The CDR3 here is CASSATSGSTTKNIQYF. For the CDR3, the DNA is TGTGCCAGCAGCGCGACTAGCGGGAGTACAACCAAAAACATTCAGTACTTC.

This clone was detected a few times. V usage is TRBV4-2 and J usage is TRBJ2-7; 10 nucleotides agree with TRBD2. The CDR3 spans 15 residues. V trimming: 1 base; J trimming: 4 bases; junction bases outside the gene matches: 4. Germline CDR1 reads LGHNA; CDR2 reads YNFKEQ. In DNA form, the CDR3 reads TGTGCCAGCAGCCAAGGTGCTAGCGGGAGTTACGAGCAGTACTTC. It is translated as CASSQGASGSYEQYF.

The sample holds a few counts of this clone. J is TRBJ2-1 and V is TRBV19; TRBD2 agrees at 9 bases. After removal of 4 bases from V and 7 bases from J, the junction contained 5 bases not matched to a gene. The germline V gene has CDR1 LNHDA and CDR2 SQIVND (reference sequence). The CDR3 contains 14 residues. The CDR3 protein is CASSRTSEGNEQFF. CDR3 nucleotide sequence: TGTGCCAGTAGTAGGACTAGCGAGGGGAATGAGCAGTTCTTC.

This clone was seen a few times. The chain joins TRBV7-6 to TRBJ2-7; no definite D call. V was cut by 1 base and J by 2 bases, with 15 bases left in between. The CDR3 covers 16 residues. Germline CDR1 SGHVS, CDR2 FNYEAQ. CDR3 region: CASSLVYPAAPYEQYF. The CDR3 DNA sequence: TGTGCCAGCAGCTTAGTGTACCCCGCGGCGCCCTACGAGCAGTACTTC.

V is TRBV7-7 and J is TRBJ2-2; unclear D gene. CDR1 is SSHAT and CDR2 is FNYEAQ in the germline V gene (reference sequence). This CDR3 region has 12 residues. Trimming shortened V by 0 bases and J by 7 bases, and 3 bases separated the two germline ends. Written as DNA, the CDR3 is TGTGCCAGCAGCTTAGCGTTCGGGGAGCTGTTTTTT. Translation: CASSLAFGELFF.

J is TRBJ2-1 and V is TRBV9; TRBD1 or TRBD2 may be the D gene (5 bases each). With 4 bases removed from V and 5 bases from J, the gap between germline ends came to 16 bases. Germline V lookup: CDR1 SGDLS, CDR2 YYNGEE. CDR3 size: 15 residues. As DNA, the CDR3 is TGTGCCAGCAGCAAAGCCAGGGAGTGGGACAATGAGCAGTTCTTC. Amino acids: CASSKAREWDNEQFF.

V gene TRBV4-1 combines with J gene TRBJ2-1, with 16 bases lining up with TRBD2. CDR1 and CDR2 (germline): MGHRA, YSYEKL. The CDR3 consists of 20 residues. The junction had 12 bases not matched to a gene; V was cut back by 5 bases and J by 2 bases. The CDR3 spells CASSSLTGLAGGPAYNEQFF. The CDR3 nucleotides read TGCGCCAGCAGCTCCCTCACGGGACTAGCGGGAGGGCCGGCCTACAATGAGCAGTTCTTC.

This clone showed up just a few times. The gene calls are TRBV4-2 and TRBJ2-3; 14 nucleotides align to TRBD2. The CDR3 consists of 16 residues. With 2 bases clipped from V and 6 bases from J, the junction kept 4 bases outside the gene matches. Germline V gives CDR1 LGHNA, CDR2 YNFKEQ. The CDR3, as DNA: TGTGCCAGCAGCCAAACCGGGACTAGCGGGAGTGATACGCAGTATTTT. Its protein is CASSQTGTSGSDTQYF.

V gene TRBV19 combines with J gene TRBJ1-1; D remains ambiguous. The CDR3 is 13 amino acids. With 3 bases removed from V and 1 base from J, the gap between germline ends came to 6 bases. The germline V gene has CDR1 LNHDA and CDR2 SQIVND (reference sequence). CDR3: CASSIWGNTEAFF. CDR3 DNA: TGTGCCAGTAGTATCTGGGGGAACACTGAAGCTTTCTTT.